The 5 T cell receptor beta chains in this list originate from one sample, sequenced in a study of T cell responses to AZD1222 COVID-19 vaccine. The assay was immunoSEQ multiplex PCR, and TCRdb's table has in-frame clones only and misses some. The repertoire holds roughly 140,000 clones, with more than 70% as singletons. Material: peripheral blood, obtained on day 0 of MenACWY control vaccination. Receptors were obtained from an adult in good health.

This sequence joins TRBV10-3 and TRBJ1-3, with no clear D. Trimming removed 2 bases at V and 4 bases at J, with 9 bases between. The CDR3 contains 14 residues. Germline values: CDR1 ENHRY, CDR2 SYGVKD. Here the CDR3 DNA reads TGTGCCATCAGTGAGACACAGAGGGGAAACACCATATATTTT. Translation: CAISETQRGNTIYF.

CDR3 sequence: CASSIRTSGKTDTQYF. CDR3 DNA: TGTGCCAGCAGTATTCGGACTAGCGGGAAAACAGATACGCAGTATTTT. The J gene is TRBJ2-3, the V gene TRBV2, with TRBD2 identical over 12 bases. The CDR3 is 16 amino acids. The V segment lost 5 bases and the J segment 3 bases; nucleotides outside the gene matches: 6. CDR1 SNHLY and CDR2 FYNNEI come from the germline V gene.

This clone showed up just once. The same CDR3 arises from other DNA sequences in this sample as well. The gene calls are TRBV5-1 and TRBJ2-6; 8 nucleotides line up with TRBD1. CDR1 is SGHRS and CDR2 is YFSETQ in the germline V gene. This CDR3 is built from 17 residues. V lost 8 bases to trimming and J lost 4 bases; unmatched junction nucleotides: 14. The CDR3 here is CASRQGPTPSGANVLTF. Written as DNA, the CDR3 is TGCGCCAGTAGACAGGGGCCAACCCCCTCCGGGGCCAACGTCCTGACTTTC.

The rearrangement links TRBV30 to TRBJ1-1; no clear D. Trimming stripped 3 bases from V and 6 bases from J, with 8 bases between. Per the germline V gene, CDR1 is GTSNPN and CDR2 is SVGIG (reference sequence). The CDR3 runs 11 residues. The CDR3 DNA reads as TGTGCCTGGAGGGGGTCAGCTGAAGCTTTCTTT. This gives the protein CAWRGSAEAFF.

The CDR3 loop is CASSSPPRGRSGNTIYF. CDR3 DNA sequence: TGTGCCAGCAGTTCACCCCCGAGGGGGAGGAGTGGAAACACCATATATTTT. This chain uses TRBV28 with TRBJ1-3, with D tentatively TRBD1 (6 bases). The CDR3 is 17 amino acids. CDR1 MDHEN and CDR2 SYDVKM come from the germline V gene. The V gene lost 4 bases and the J gene lost 3 bases, with 19 bases spanning the gap.